The 19 T cell receptor beta chains listed next were all sequenced from one sample in a study of spatial heterogeneity in lung cancer. Time point defined: sample taken at primary tumor resection. MiXCR was run by TCRdb on the 5' RACE reads, yielding one entry per CDR3 protein. The sample yields roughly 40,000 distinct CDR3 sequences, around 7% seen once. The starting material was PBMCs, obtained at surgery. These receptors all stem from a female donor with early-stage non-small cell lung cancer.

Only a few counts were recorded for this clonotype. This chain uses TRBV7-9 with TRBJ1-1; D remains ambiguous. V was shortened by 4 bases and J by 1 base, with 13 bases between the two germline ends. The germline V gene has CDR1 SEHNR and CDR2 FQNEAQ (reference sequence). The CDR3 length is 15 residues. The CDR3 reads CASSSPSAWNTEAFF. In nucleotides, the CDR3 is TGTGCCAGCAGCTCCCCGTCAGCCTGGAACACTGAAGCTTTCTTT.

The chain employs TRBV20-1 and TRBJ2-3, with D hard to call. V dropped 6 bases and J dropped 6 bases, with 10 bases sitting between them. The CDR3 is made up of 11 amino acids. CDR1 and CDR2 (germline): DFQATT, SNEGSKA (reference sequence). In DNA form, the CDR3 reads TGCAGTGCCCCGGACCCCGATACGCAGTATTTT. This gives the protein CSAPDPDTQYF.

This chain connects TRBV5-1 to TRBJ1-2; D gene ambiguous. CDR3 length: 13 amino acids. V was pared by 4 bases and J by 0 bases, with 7 bases between. CDR1 is SGHRS and CDR2 is YFSETQ in the germline V gene. CDR3 sequence: CASSLGTNYGYTF. The CDR3 nucleotides are TGCGCCAGCAGCCTAGGCACTAACTATGGCTACACCTTC.

This clonotype was counted many times. The genes are TRBV7-2 and TRBJ2-3, with TRBD1 as a possible D gene (5 bases). Per the germline V gene, CDR1 is SGHTA and CDR2 is FQGNSA. The V end lost 2 bases, the J end lost 1 base, and 7 bases lay between the germline ends. CDR3 length: 14 residues. As DNA, the CDR3 is TGTGCCAGCAGCTTACAAGGGGGCACAGATACGCAGTATTTT. It yields the protein CASSLQGGTDTQYF.

This clonotype was counted at least ten times. V gene TRBV9 combines with J gene TRBJ2-2; D is uncertain. Germline V gene lookup returns CDR1 SGDLS and CDR2 YYNGEE. Deletions cut 7 bases from V and 0 bases from J, with 10 bases between. The CDR3 is 14 amino acids. CDR3 bases: TGTGCCAGCGGTTATCAGGCGAACACCGGGGAGCTGTTTTTT. It is translated as CASGYQANTGELFF.

This clonotype has only a few counts. The chain carries TRBV5-1 and TRBJ2-7; TRBD1 agrees at 8 bases. V was pared by 4 bases and J by 4 bases, with 4 bases of the junction left unmatched. Germline values: CDR1 SGHRS, CDR2 YFSETQ. This CDR3 is built from 13 residues. The CDR3 DNA is TGCGCCAGCAGCCAGACAGGGGATTACGAGCAGTACTTC. Translating it yields CASSQTGDYEQYF.

The chain joins TRBV4-3 to TRBJ2-7, with D perhaps TRBD1 (6 bases). CDR3 length: 15 amino acids. With 1 base removed from V and 0 bases from J, the gap between germline ends came to 10 bases. Germline CDR1 is LGHNA and CDR2 is YSLEER. CDR3 residues: CASSQAAGVSYEQYF. CDR3 coding DNA: TGCGCCAGCAGCCAAGCAGCAGGGGTCTCCTACGAGCAGTACTTC.

This clonotype was detected many times. V gene TRBV6-5 combines with J gene TRBJ2-7; TRBD2 matches at 8 bases. Per germline, CDR1 MNHEY and CDR2 SVGAGI. The CDR3 is 15 residues long. Trimming removed 8 bases from V and 5 bases from J; junction bases left unmatched: 14. Here the CDR3 DNA reads TGTGCCAGCTCCGAACCGGGACTAGGAAAAAACGAGCAGTACTTC. Protein: CASSEPGLGKNEQYF.

This clonotype was observed a few times. The chain combines TRBV6-2 or TRBV6-3 with TRBJ1-2, with D possibly TRBD1 on 6 matching bases. The CDR3 contains 14 residues. Germline assignment: CDR1 MNHEY and CDR2 SVGEGT. Trimming took off 7 bases at V and 7 bases at J, with 19 bases between the two ends. CDR3 bases: TGTGCCAGCAAGGGTAGCCAGGGGCGCGGTGGCTACACCTTC. It codes for CASKGSQGRGGYTF.

About this clonotype: Its ends do not fully match the called genes, so a read error is possible. This chain joins TRBV7-7 and TRBJ2-5; TRBD2 aligns across 13 bases. The CDR3 is made up of 16 amino acids. In germline, CDR1 is SSHAT, CDR2 FNYEAQ (reference sequence). The CDR3 DNA reads as TGTGCTAGCAGCCGACTAGCGGGGGGCGGCCAAGAGACCCAGTACTTC. Its translation: CASSRLAGGGQETQYF.

The rearrangement uses TRBV12-3 or TRBV12-4 and TRBJ2-3; the match to TRBD2 covers 8 bases. This CDR3 is built from 14 residues. V lost 3 bases, J lost 4 bases, and 3 bases stayed unmatched. CDR3: CASSFAGGADTQYF. The DNA of the CDR3 is TGTGCCAGCAGTTTCGCGGGGGGCGCAGATACGCAGTATTTT.

The genes are TRBV19 and TRBJ1-1; D call uncertain. V was trimmed by 3 bases and J by 5 bases, leaving 16 bases between them. This CDR3 is built from 15 residues. Germline CDR1 LNHDA, CDR2 SQIVND (reference sequence). The CDR3 DNA reads as TGTGCCAGTAGTATGTGGGCAGGAGGCGGAACTGAAGCTTTCTTT. This translates into CASSMWAGGGTEAFF.

This clonotype was detected a few times. This chain uses TRBV7-6 with TRBJ1-3, with D unresolved. Trimming removed 1 base at V and 0 bases at J, with 13 bases between. CDR1 and CDR2 from the germline V gene are SGHVS and FNYEAQ. The CDR3 length is 17 residues. The CDR3 coding sequence is TGTGCCAGCAGCTTAGGGACGAGGGCTTCCTCTGGAAACACCATATATTTT. Amino acid sequence: CASSLGTRASSGNTIYF.

This clonotype was seen many times. The chain couples TRBV12-3 or TRBV12-4 to TRBJ2-5; 9 bases line up with TRBD2. The CDR3 spans 16 residues. V was clipped by 5 bases and J by 9 bases; unmatched bases: 16. CDR3 coding DNA: TGTGCCAGCAGTCCCAGGCAGGGACTAGCCTCTAGAGCCCAGTACTTC. Translating gives CASSPRQGLASRAQYF.

This clonotype was counted between two and nine times. The genes are TRBV6-1 and TRBJ1-2, with 7 bases aligning to TRBD1. The junction had 13 bases not matched to a gene; V was cut back by 10 bases and J by 5 bases. The CDR3 extends over 14 amino acids. The germline gives CDR1 MNHNS, CDR2 SASEGT. This chain's CDR3 is CATYRDSPPYGYTF. The CDR3, as DNA: TGTGCCACCTACCGGGACAGTCCACCGTATGGCTACACCTTC.

This clonotype was detected many times. J is TRBJ2-7 and V is TRBV6-6; 13 nucleotides line up with TRBD2. CDR3 length: 19 amino acids. Germline V gene lookup returns CDR1 MNHNY and CDR2 SVGAGI (reference sequence). The ends lost 2 bases at V and 2 bases at J; junction bases unmatched: 12. Here the CDR3 DNA reads TGTGCCAGCAGTTACCAAGGGACTTCTGGGACTAGCGGGGCCTACGAGCAGTACTTC. This sequence encodes CASSYQGTSGTSGAYEQYF.

This clonotype was counted many times. The rearrangement links TRBV20-1 to TRBJ1-1; D may be TRBD1 (6 bases). The germline gives CDR1 DFQATT, CDR2 SNEGSKA (reference sequence). CDR3 length: 14 residues. Trimming took 0 bases from V and 4 from J, leaving 12 bases between them. The CDR3 protein is CSARDRGGITEAFF. In nucleotides, the CDR3 is TGCAGTGCTAGAGATAGAGGGGGTATCACTGAAGCTTTCTTT.

This clonotype appeared a few times. The chain links TRBV7-9 to TRBJ1-3; 7 nucleotides match TRBD1. V trimming: 6 bases; J trimming: 4 bases; junction bases outside the gene matches: 6. Germline assignment: CDR1 SEHNR and CDR2 FQNEAQ (reference sequence). This CDR3 region has 14 residues. CDR3 amino acids: CASSTGVAGNTIYF. In DNA form, the CDR3 reads TGTGCCAGCAGTACAGGGGTAGCCGGAAACACCATATATTTT.

This clonotype was picked up many times. This chain uses TRBV20-1 with TRBJ1-5; maybe TRBD1 (6 bases). V was cut by 6 bases and J by 1 base, with 13 bases left in between. The CDR3 is made up of 14 amino acids. Germline lookup yields CDR1 DFQATT and CDR2 SNEGSKA (reference sequence). Here the CDR3 DNA reads TGCAGTGCCTACAGAGGACAGAGCAATCAGCCCCAGCATTTT. This sequence encodes CSAYRGQSNQPQHF.